This TCR beta chain emerged from a study of shared clonotypes between healthy human individuals. General study findings and limits: The diversity represented, both genetic and in exposure history, was limited by few donors. In contrast to clonotypes shared by all four donors, non-shared clonotypes had lower generation probabilities. The expectation was that sequencing depth would affect clonotype sharing among donors.

Germline V lookup: CDR1 MNHEY, CDR2 SMNVEV (reference sequence). The CDR3 consists of 14 residues. V trimming: 5 bases; J trimming: 3 bases; junction bases outside the gene matches: 5. In the naive CD8 group, cells lacked CD45RO and were positively selected for CCR7, so terminally differentiated effector memory CD45RA+ cells were left out. Within Nashville, Tennessee resided all donors, each a Caucasian adult. Concerning this clone: Its target is not known. Other DNA sequences in this sample translate to the same CDR3.

Generated by immunoSEQ multiplex PCR, the TCRdb table keeps only in-frame clones and is missing some. Among about 2.1 million clones, just under 95% were seen once, and the ten largest hold around 1.8%. The sample consisted of naive CD8+ T cells from PBMCs. The sequence came from a man aged 18-30 years in good health. Some clones in this sample may be carry-over from other donors' samples. The chain employs TRBV27 and TRBJ2-7; 9 bases line up with TRBD1. This CDR3 is CASSPGQGIYEQYF. In DNA, the CDR3 is TGTGCCAGCAGTCCGGGACAGGGAATCTACGAGCAGTACTTC.